What follows are 7 T cell receptor beta chains derived from one specimen sequenced in a study of shared clonotypes between healthy human individuals. Produced via immunoSEQ multiplex PCR; TCRdb's table is partial and in-frame only. The data show hundreds of thousands of clones, about 96% seen once. Sequencing was performed on naive CD4+ T cells sorted from blood. Subset defined: CD45RA+ positively selected. These receptors were taken from a woman in her twenties or thirties in good health.

J is TRBJ2-3 and V is TRBV10-2; possibly TRBD2 for D (5 bases). Per germline, CDR1 WSHSY and CDR2 SAAADI. This CDR3 has 14 amino acids. Trimming shortened V by 6 bases and J by 6 bases, and 16 bases separated the two germline ends. CDR3 DNA sequence: TGCGCCAGCAGAGATAGCGACGCTCCGGATACGCAGTATTTT. Amino acids: CASRDSDAPDTQYF.

The chain combines TRBV19 with TRBJ2-1; the match to TRBD1 covers 11 bases. The CDR3 length is 15 residues. V was pared by 4 bases and J by 8 bases, with 7 bases of the junction left unmatched. Germline V gene lookup returns CDR1 LNHDA and CDR2 SQIVND (reference sequence). The CDR3 spells CASSTSGQGVHEQFF. The CDR3 nucleotides read TGTGCCAGTAGTACCTCGGGACAGGGGGTTCATGAGCAGTTCTTC. Using reference TRBV19 and TRBJ2-1 for the parts outside the CDR3, the full variable domain is DGGITQSPKYLFRKEGQNVTLSCEQNLNHDAMYWYRQDPGQGLRLIYYSQIVNDFQKGDIAEGYSVSREKKESFPLTVTSAQKNPTAFYLCASSTSGQGVHEQFFGPGTRLTVL.

CDR3 loop: CASSLAWVNEQFF. The CDR3 DNA sequence: TGTGCCAGCAGCTTAGCGTGGGTGAATGAGCAGTTCTTC. V and J are TRBV7-9 and TRBJ2-1, with D hard to call. Germline values: CDR1 SEHNR, CDR2 FQNEAQ (reference sequence). The CDR3 extends over 13 amino acids. Trimming shortened V by 0 bases and J by 7 bases, and 7 bases separated the two germline ends.

This chain joins TRBV5-1 and TRBJ2-1; 7 positions match TRBD1. The length of the CDR3 is 14 residues. CDR1 and CDR2 (germline): SGHRS, YFSETQ. The J segment lost 2 bases and the V segment lost 4 bases, leaving 3 bases of the junction unmatched. CDR3 DNA: TGCGCCAGCAGCCCAGGACAGGCCTACAATGAGCAGTTCTTC. Amino acids: CASSPGQAYNEQFF. The whole variable domain, remainder taken from reference TRBV5-1 and TRBJ2-1, is KAGVTQTPRYLIKTRGQQVTLSCSPISGHRSVSWYQQTPGQGLQFLFEYFSETQRNKGNFPGRFSGRQFSNSRSEMNVSTLELGDSALYLCASSPGQAYNEQFFGPGTRLTVL.

CDR3 in DNA: TGCGCCAGCAGCCAAGAGCTAAGGGACAGGGCCCACGAGCAGTACTTC. As protein: CASSQELRDRAHEQYF. The rearrangement uses TRBV4-1 and TRBJ2-5; 9 bases match TRBD1. The J call is doubtful: the DNA matches TRBJ2-7 better. CDR3 length: 16 residues. Germline V gives CDR1 MGHRA, CDR2 YSYEKL.

J is TRBJ2-1 and V is TRBV5-1; 10 nucleotides agree with TRBD2. V dropped 4 bases and J dropped 5; count of bases not matched to a gene: 6. The germline V gene has CDR1 SGHRS and CDR2 YFSETQ. The CDR3 totals 15 residues. The CDR3 loop reads CASSISGRSDNEQFF. For the CDR3, the DNA is TGCGCCAGCAGCATTAGCGGGAGGAGCGACAATGAGCAGTTCTTC.

The gene calls are TRBV19 and TRBJ2-5, with 12 bases fitting TRBD2. Germline loops: CDR1 LNHDA, CDR2 SQIVND (reference sequence). The ends lost 1 base at V and 4 bases at J; junction bases unmatched: 4. The CDR3 loop spans 16 amino acids. The CDR3 region has the DNA TGTGCCAGTAGTATAGGGCCGGGACTAGCGGGAGAGACCCAGTACTTC. Translated: CASSIGPGLAGETQYF.